These 24 T cell receptor beta chains came from one sample sequenced in a study of T-cell reconstitution after alpha-beta-depleted transplantation in children. Unique molecular identifiers were incorporated when the TCRbeta library was constructed. TCRdb recomputed calls from the PCR reads with MiXCR, one row per CDR3 protein. Of 750,000 to 950,000 distinct CDR3 sequences in the sample, 15% to 20% were seen once. This sample comprised PBMCs, mostly from graft donor cells, obtained 360 days after TCRalphabeta/CD19-depleted stem cell transplant. Receptors were obtained from a male patient younger than 18 who had a stem cell transplant for acute lymphoblastic leukemia, so the T cells may come from the graft donor.

The sample holds many counts of this clonotype. The chain has TRBV20-1 and TRBJ2-1, with 7 bases matching TRBD2. CDR3 length equals 14 residues. V shed 6 bases and J 1 base; nucleotides not matched to a gene: 6. The V gene's germline CDR1 is DFQATT and CDR2 SNEGSKA (reference sequence). For the CDR3, the DNA is TGCAGTGCCTTAAGGGGAGGGTCCTACAATGAGCAGTTCTTC. Translation gives CSALRGGSYNEQFF.

This clonotype occurred a few times. The chain uses TRBV5-1 and TRBJ2-3; 14 bases are shared with TRBD2. Germline CDR1 SGHRS, CDR2 YFSETQ. The trim removed 2 bases at V and 6 bases at J, leaving 5 bases unmatched. There are 16 residues in the CDR3. This CDR3 is CASSFPGLAGVDTQYF. The CDR3 DNA sequence: TGCGCCAGCAGCTTTCCGGGACTAGCGGGAGTGGATACGCAGTATTTT.

This clonotype was detected once. The chain links TRBV28 to TRBJ2-3, with D uncertain. V was clipped by 6 bases and J by 0 bases, with 16 bases between them. Germline V gene data show CDR1 as MDHEN and CDR2 as SYDVKM. The CDR3 loop spans 16 amino acids. The CDR3: CASRDPLSLSTDTQYF. The CDR3 DNA follows: TGTGCCAGCAGGGACCCCCTGAGTCTCAGCACAGATACGCAGTATTTT.

The chain has TRBV29-1 and TRBJ2-7, with TRBD1 as a possible D gene (5 bases). The J call may be faulty, since TRBJ2-1 better matches the DNA end. The length of the CDR3 is 13 residues. CDR1 and CDR2 from the germline V gene are SQVTM and ANQGSEA. This chain's CDR3 is CSVQTASSYEQFF. The CDR3 bases are TGCAGCGTTCAGACAGCCAGCTCCTACGAGCAGTTCTTC.

About this clonotype: The junction does not match germline at one end; this may be a read error. This sequence joins TRBV11-2 and TRBJ2-4; weak D call: TRBD1 (6 bases). CDR1 SGHAT and CDR2 FQNNGV come from the germline V gene. The CDR3 totals 14 residues. The CDR3 region is CASSSDYRVGFSGF. The CDR3 DNA sequence: TGTGCCAGCAGCTCCGACTACAGGGTTGGGTTTTCAGGCTTC.

The chain carries TRBV9 and TRBJ2-5, with 8 bases that match TRBD1. The junction had 1 base not matched to a gene; V was cut back by 0 bases and J by 0 bases. This CDR3 spans 15 amino acids. Per the germline V gene, CDR1 is SGDLS and CDR2 is YYNGEE. CDR3 sequence reads: CASSVGTGNQETQYF. The CDR3 region has the DNA TGTGCCAGCAGCGTAGGGACAGGGAACCAAGAGACCCAGTACTTC.

The CDR3 loop is CSARHRGYYGYTF. As DNA, the CDR3 is TGCAGTGCTAGACACAGGGGATACTATGGCTACACCTTC. The chain joins TRBV20-1 to TRBJ1-2; 7 bases line up with TRBD1. Germline V CDR1 and CDR2: DFQATT, SNEGSKA (reference sequence). V was clipped by 2 bases and J by 3 bases; unmatched bases: 3. This CDR3 has 13 residues.

The genes are TRBV5-1 and TRBJ2-2; D is ambiguous. CDR1 is SGHRS, CDR2 YFSETQ, per germline. Trimming shortened V by 0 bases and J by 1 base, and 10 bases separated the two germline ends. This CDR3 comprises 16 residues. The CDR3 sequence is CASSLAKTVNTGELFF. The CDR3 DNA reads as TGCGCCAGCAGCTTGGCTAAGACTGTGAACACCGGGGAGCTGTTTTTT.

This clonotype was seen only a few times. The rearrangement uses TRBV5-1 and TRBJ2-7; D gene ambiguous. The CDR3 has 13 amino acids. The V gene's germline CDR1 is SGHRS and CDR2 YFSETQ. The ends were cut back, 4 bases at V and 3 bases at J, with 11 bases in the middle. CDR3 nucleotide sequence: TGCGCCAGCAGCCTTAATTTATACTACGAGCAGTACTTC. Its protein is CASSLNLYYEQYF. Looking up the rest from reference TRBV5-1 and TRBJ2-7 gives the full variable domain: KAGVTQTPRYLIKTRGQQVTLSCSPISGHRSVSWYQQTPGQGLQFLFEYFSETQRNKGNFPGRFSGRQFSNSRSEMNVSTLELGDSALYLCASSLNLYYEQYFGPGTRLTVT.

The chain is built from TRBV4-1 and TRBJ2-1; 9 bases map to TRBD2. Germline lookup yields CDR1 MGHRA and CDR2 YSYEKL. The junction had 16 bases not matched to a gene; V was cut back by 6 bases and J by 4 bases. The CDR3 extends over 18 amino acids. For the CDR3, the DNA is TGCGCCAGCAGGGGAACTGATTTAGCGGGAGAGAGGTACAATGAGCAGTTCTTC. Translating gives CASRGTDLAGERYNEQFF.

Many counts were recorded for this clonotype. The rearrangement uses TRBV12-3 or TRBV12-4 and TRBJ2-5, with 8 bases identical to TRBD1. The CDR3 has 12 residues. V gave up 6 bases and J gave up 8 bases; unmatched junction bases: 5. Written as DNA, the CDR3 is TGTGCCAGCAGCCTCGGGACAGGTACCCAGTACTTC. Its translation: CASSLGTGTQYF.

The chain employs TRBV10-3 and TRBJ2-7; D may be TRBD2 (6 bases). Trimming removed 4 bases from V and 1 base from J, with 8 bases in between. Germline loops: CDR1 ENHRY, CDR2 SYGVKD. The CDR3 sequence is 13 residues long. CDR3 coding DNA: TGTGCCATCAGTGCGGGACTTTCCTACGAGCAGTACTTC. Translating it yields CAISAGLSYEQYF.

This clonotype showed up many times. The chain employs TRBV5-1 and TRBJ1-2; TRBD1 might be the D (5 bases). The CDR3 spans 17 residues. V shed 0 bases and J shed 4 bases, with 19 bases lying between them. CDR1 SGHRS and CDR2 YFSETQ come from the germline V gene. The CDR3 bases are TGCGCCAGCAGCTTGGCCATACCGCAGGGCCTTAGCTATGGCTACACCTTC. Protein sequence: CASSLAIPQGLSYGYTF.

The CDR3, as DNA: TGCAGCGTTTATACCCCGGGCGGTCGGCCCTACGAGCAGTACTTC. Its translation is CSVYTPGGRPYEQYF. The chain couples TRBV29-1 to TRBJ2-7; D is undetermined. Germline CDR1 and CDR2: SQVTM and ANQGSEA. The CDR3 consists of 15 residues. Trimming left V 5 bases short and J 2 bases short, with 19 bases between.

The V and J genes are TRBV5-4 and TRBJ2-1; 11 bases agree with TRBD2. The CDR3 spans 17 residues. In germline, CDR1 is SGHNT, CDR2 YYREEE (reference sequence). After removal of 2 bases from V and 7 bases from J, the junction contained 11 bases not matched to a gene. CDR3 sequence: CASSFPRGVAGGNEQFF. The DNA of the CDR3 is TGTGCCAGCAGCTTTCCTCGCGGGGTAGCGGGAGGGAATGAGCAGTTCTTC.

The gene calls are TRBV30 and TRBJ2-7; 12 bases fit TRBD1. J lost 7 bases, V lost 0 bases, and 13 bases had no gene match. CDR3 length: 17 residues. Germline V gene lookup returns CDR1 GTSNPN and CDR2 SVGIG (reference sequence). The chain's CDR3 is CAWSVTSWGQGAGEQYF. DNA for the CDR3: TGTGCCTGGAGTGTAACTTCGTGGGGACAGGGGGCAGGAGAGCAGTACTTC.

This chain uses TRBV7-9 with TRBJ2-2, with a weak D call TRBD2 (5 bases). Trimming removed 1 base from V and 4 bases from J, with 10 bases in between. The germline gives CDR1 SEHNR, CDR2 FQNEAQ (reference sequence). The CDR3 totals 15 residues. CDR3 sequence (DNA): TGTGCCAGCAGCTTAGGCACTAGTATCACCGGGGAGCTGTTTTTT. This gives the protein CASSLGTSITGELFF. The whole variable domain, remainder taken from reference TRBV7-9 and TRBJ2-2, is DTGVSQNPRHKITKRGQNVTFRCDPISEHNRLYWYRQTLGQGPEFLTYFQNEAQLEKSRLLSDRFSAERPKGSFSTLEIQRTEQGDSAMYLCASSLGTSITGELFFGEGSRLTVL.

This sequence joins TRBV20-1 and TRBJ1-5; D is undetermined. Germline values: CDR1 DFQATT, CDR2 SNEGSKA (reference sequence). The V end lost 3 bases, the J end lost 0 bases, and 9 bases lay between the germline ends. This CDR3 comprises 14 residues. CDR3 bases: TGCAGTGCTAGCGAGGCTTATAGCAATCAGCCCCAGCATTTT. This sequence encodes CSASEAYSNQPQHF.

The table lists this clonotype with a few counts. CDR3 sequence reads: CASSPGGQGSYEQYF. The CDR3 DNA reads TGTGCCAGCAGCCCGGGGGGACAGGGCTCCTACGAGCAGTACTTC. The rearrangement joins TRBV13 to TRBJ2-7; the match to TRBD1 covers 9 bases. V gave up 5 bases and J gave up 0 bases; unmatched junction bases: 5. The CDR3 is made up of 15 amino acids. Per the germline V gene, CDR1 is PRHDT and CDR2 is FYEKMQ (reference sequence).

This clonotype was recorded a few times. This chain connects TRBV29-1 to TRBJ2-7; a possible D gene is TRBD1 (5 bases). The CDR3 loop spans 16 amino acids. Trimming stripped 4 bases from V and 6 bases from J, with 25 bases between. Germline CDR1 and CDR2: SQVTM and ANQGSEA. CDR3 amino acids: CSVGSDGADPFGEQYF. In nucleotides, the CDR3 is TGCAGCGTTGGATCTGATGGGGCGGATCCTTTTGGCGAGCAGTACTTC.

This clonotype was recorded a few times. The CDR3 reads CASSLVSGVNTGELFF. Written as DNA, the CDR3 is TGCGCCAGCAGCTTGGTCTCGGGGGTGAACACCGGGGAGCTGTTTTTT. The chain uses TRBV5-1 and TRBJ2-2; D perhaps matches TRBD2 (6 bases). The CDR3 contains 16 residues. Germline V gene data show CDR1 as SGHRS and CDR2 as YFSETQ. V was clipped by 0 bases and J by 1 base, with 10 bases between them.

This clonotype was seen at least ten times. This chain links TRBV25-1 with TRBJ2-7, with D perhaps assigned TRBD1 or TRBD2 (5 bases each). The CDR3 covers 12 residues. Trimming pared 8 bases from V and 2 bases from J, leaving 10 bases between. Germline V gene data show CDR1 as MGHDK and CDR2 as SYGVNS. CDR3: CASLGDAYEQYF. The CDR3 DNA reads as TGTGCCAGCCTAGGGGACGCCTACGAGCAGTACTTC.

The chain uses TRBV7-8 and TRBJ2-3; 9 bases fit TRBD2. Trimming at V came to 1 base and at J to 0 bases, leaving 5 bases not matched to a gene. In germline, CDR1 is SGHVS, CDR2 FQNEAQ. This CDR3 contains 17 residues. Written as DNA, the CDR3 is TGTGCCAGCAGCTTAGGTCTAGCGGGAATTAGCACAGATACGCAGTATTTT. Protein: CASSLGLAGISTDTQYF.

The rearrangement joins TRBV9 to TRBJ1-5, with 7 bases fitting TRBD1. Per the germline V gene, CDR1 is SGDLS and CDR2 is YYNGEE. Unmatched junction bases numbered 7, after V lost 0 bases and J lost 1 base. The CDR3 is 17 residues long. The CDR3 sequence: CASSVGAGGGSNQPQHF. CDR3 coding DNA: TGTGCCAGCAGCGTAGGAGCAGGGGGAGGGAGCAATCAGCCCCAGCATTTT. Using reference TRBV9 and TRBJ1-5 for the parts outside the CDR3, the full variable domain is DSGVTQTPKHLITATGQRVTLRCSPRSGDLSVYWYQQSLDQGLQFLIQYYNGEERAKGNILERFSAQQFPDLHSELNLSSLELGDSALYFCASSVGAGGGSNQPQHFGDGTRLSIL.